This TCR beta chain came from a study of T-cell memory formation after mild COVID-19 (dated by TCRdb to about 2021). Regarding the complete study: TCR sequence clusters from the two donors were found to be largely donor specific. T-cell clones expanding and contracting after mild COVID-19 in a couple of donors were tracked by longitudinal TCRalpha and TCRbeta repertoire sequencing. Two young, previously healthy adult volunteers, one female and one male, were included in the cohort. The investigation overall reported the following: Contracting CD4+ clones were located mainly in the CM and EM memory subsets, whereas CD8+ clones were found to be enriched in EMRA. Whether the second-wave clones peaking on day 37 were SARS-CoV-2 specific was not confirmed. Only two mild cases were covered by the study, and larger cohorts that include severe cases with pre-infection samples were considered necessary. Some responding clones were detected in pre-infection memory, which suggested that pre-existing cross-reactive memory T cells had joined the SARS-CoV-2 response. Clones that contracted from day 15 to 85 showed balanced CD4/CD8 phenotypes, whereas a second wave of clones that expanded from day 15 to 37 leaned towards CD4+.

This clonotype appeared a few times. Its antigen remains undetermined. The sample holds no much larger clone one base away, and base qualities are not on file. Ficoll-Paque density gradient centrifugation was the method used to isolate PBMCs. TCRdb records Illumina NovaSeq 6000 as the sequencer. cDNA libraries for TCRalpha and TCRbeta were prepared by 5'RACE using constant-segment primers, with sample barcodes and unique molecular identifiers added. Trizol reagent was used to extract RNA from every sample. Amplification of the libraries took two PCR steps, and the second step added a second sample barcode plus Illumina TruSeq adapters. The libraries were sequenced on an Illumina NovaSeq using 2 x 150 bp paired-end reads. For the original study's pipeline: With migec v1.2.7, reads were demultiplexed and then collapsed into UMI-guided consensus sequences. Using mixcr v2.1.11, UMI consensuses were aligned to TRA and TRB V and J templates and then assembled into clonotypes. A clonotype was counted as expanded or contracted only when both edgeR and NoisET called the clonotype significant, with the noise models trained on biological replicates. For edgeR calls, the cutoffs were a false discovery rate-adjusted p below 0.01 and a log2 fold-change threshold of 1. As an exploratory analysis of dynamics, max-normalized trajectories of the 1000 most abundant clonotypes were examined by PCA with hierarchical clustering. Each responding clone was given a CD4 or CD8 phenotype based on the CD4+ and CD8+ repertoires, which had been sequenced separately. TCRdb cleaned the public reads at Q25 with fastp, built clones with MiXCR and kept in-frame beta chains. For every CDR3 protein sequence, its rows merge into one entry that carries the most common genes and DNA. TCRdb, not the original authors, processed these V and J calls. The sample table shows about 320,000 distinct CDR3 sequences, and roughly an eighth are seen once. The top ten hold around 20% of the sample.

What was sequenced was PBMCs or a T cell subset sorted from them (not recorded which). This receptor was identified in a man between 18 and 35 years old who had mild COVID-19 (a few samples of this study predate the infection). The sample titles of this study are shuffled in the database, so cell type and time point are left out; the donor was told from shared clones.

The DNA is as follows: TGTGCCAGCAGTCACCGGGAGACCCAGTACTTC. This gives the protein CASSHRETQYF. The rearrangement combines TRBV6-2 or TRBV6-3 with TRBJ2-5; the D gene lacks a confident call. The CDR3 spans 11 residues, from the cysteine through the phenylalanine. This entry keeps only the CDR3 DNA: 33 bases, framed from base 1. The germline V gene specifies MNHEY as CDR1 and SVGEGT as CDR2. V loses 5 bases of germline sequence and J loses 5 bases, and the interval between the two ends is 6 bases.